The T cell receptor beta chain under discussion was sequenced for a study of blood T cell repertoires in COVID-19. As for the study in general: Specimens from acute and convalescent COVID-19 originated in the United States, Italy and Spain. T cells, B-cell-depleted T cells, or PBMCs provided the cDNA or gDNA that served as material.

A single count supports this clone. In the original analysis: From reference gene primer amplification, estimates of nucleated cell counts were derived. The table came from immunoSEQ multiplex PCR; TCRdb's copy has only in-frame clones and leaves some out. V and J calls and clone size are given by that table; D and trimming were obtained from the DNA. The sample consists of almost 70,000 clones, 88% of them appearing once. Trimming removed 1 base at V and 4 bases at J, with 13 bases between. The CDR3 spans 14 residues. Germline loops: CDR1 SQVTM, CDR2 ANQGSEA. The gene calls are TRBV29-1 and TRBJ1-1, with no clear D. The receptor comes from a woman in her sixties or seventies with acute or convalescent COVID-19. Sequencing used peripheral blood. CDR3 amino acids: CSVEGEVAITEAFF. The DNA of the CDR3 is TGCAGCGTTGAAGGAGAGGTAGCAATCACTGAAGCTTTCTTT. Full variable domain (missing parts from reference TRBV29-1 and TRBJ1-1): SAVISQKPSRDICQRGTSLTIQCQVDSQVTMMFWYRQQPGQSLTLIATANQGSEATYESGFVIDKFPISRPNLTFSTLTVSNMSPEDSSIYLCSVEGEVAITEAFFGQGTRLTVV.